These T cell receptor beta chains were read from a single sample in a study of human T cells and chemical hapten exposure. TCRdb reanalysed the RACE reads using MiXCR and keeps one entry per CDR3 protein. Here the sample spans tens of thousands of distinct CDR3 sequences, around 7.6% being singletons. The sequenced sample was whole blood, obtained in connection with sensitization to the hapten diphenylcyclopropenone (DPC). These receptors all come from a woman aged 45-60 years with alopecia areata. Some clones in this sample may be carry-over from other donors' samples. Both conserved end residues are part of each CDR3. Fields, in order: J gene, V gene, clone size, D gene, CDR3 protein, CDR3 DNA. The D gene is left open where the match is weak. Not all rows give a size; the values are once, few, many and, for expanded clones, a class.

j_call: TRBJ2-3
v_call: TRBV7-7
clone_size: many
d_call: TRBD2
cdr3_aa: CASSLTSGRADTQYF
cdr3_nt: TGTGCTAGCAGCCTAACTAGCGGGAGGGCGGATACGCAGTATTTT

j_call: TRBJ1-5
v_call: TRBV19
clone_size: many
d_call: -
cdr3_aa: CASSTTEGGYGPQHF
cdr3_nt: TGTGCCAGTAGTACGACCGAAGGAGGGTACGGGCCCCAGCATTTT

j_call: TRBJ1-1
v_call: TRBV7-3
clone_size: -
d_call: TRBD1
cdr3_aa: CASSSNRGSTEAFF
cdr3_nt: TGTGCCAGCAGCTCGAACAGGGGTTCGACTGAAGCTTTCTTT

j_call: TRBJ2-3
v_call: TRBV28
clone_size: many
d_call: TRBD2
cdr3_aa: CASSLPSGGTDTQYF
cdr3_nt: TGTGCCAGCAGTTTACCCAGCGGGGGCACAGATACGCAGTATTTT

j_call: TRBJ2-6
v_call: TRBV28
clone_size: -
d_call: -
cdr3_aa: CASSWTPANVLTF
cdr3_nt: TGTGCCAGCAGCTGGACGCCGGCCAACGTCCTGACTTTC

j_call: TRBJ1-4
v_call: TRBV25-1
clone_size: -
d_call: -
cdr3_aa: CASSSYGTGNEKLFF
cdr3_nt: TGTGCCAGCAGTAGTTATGGAACTGGGAATGAAAAACTGTTTTTT

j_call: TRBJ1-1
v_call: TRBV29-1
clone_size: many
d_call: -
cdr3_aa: CSANGGQDTGTEAFF
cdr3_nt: TGCAGCGCGAACGGAGGGCAGGATACAGGCACTGAAGCTTTCTTT

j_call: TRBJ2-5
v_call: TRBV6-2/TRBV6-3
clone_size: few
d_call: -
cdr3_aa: CASSYAAGAKHF
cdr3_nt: TGTGCCAGCAGTTACGCGGCGGGGGCCAAGCACTTC

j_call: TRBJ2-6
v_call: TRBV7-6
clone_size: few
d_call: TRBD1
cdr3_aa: CASSLALGTVSGANVLTF
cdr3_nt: TGTGCCAGCAGCTTAGCGCTTGGGACAGTCTCTGGGGCCAACGTCCTGACTTTC

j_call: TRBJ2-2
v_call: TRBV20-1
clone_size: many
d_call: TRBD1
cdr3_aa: CSARTGPGTGELFF
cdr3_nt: TGCAGTGCCCGGACAGGGCCGGGCACCGGGGAGCTGTTTTTT